The entry below describes one T cell receptor beta chain. Its antigen is still unknown. The sample comes from a study of OX40 agonist ivuxolimab in advanced cancers. Overall study results and limits: Among the lowest peripheral clonal expansion occurred in 0.1-3.0 mg/kg partial responders.

TCRdb keeps only in-frame clones here, not all; method: immunoSEQ multiplex PCR. The table records around 74,000 clones, roughly 89% of them present only once. Sequencing was performed on CD4+ or CD8+ T cells sorted from blood, taken in a trial of the OX40 agonist ivuxolimab. This receptor was taken from an adult with an advanced solid tumor such as melanoma, head and neck, liver or kidney cancer.

Here the CDR3 reads CASSEGAAGGNTEAFF. CDR3 DNA sequence: TGTGCCAGCAGTGAAGGCGCGGCGGGGGGGAACACTGAAGCTTTCTTT. The genes are TRBV6-1 and TRBJ1-1, with TRBD1 as a possible D gene (5 bases). Germline V gene sequence: CDR1 MNHNS, CDR2 SASEGT. V dropped 1 base and J dropped 1 base, with 13 bases sitting between them. The CDR3 is made up of 16 amino acids.